This TCR beta chain is from a study of blood T cell repertoires in COVID-19 (TCRdb year 2020). Concerning the study at large: Samples covering the acute and convalescent phases of COVID-19 were provided by collaborators in the United States, Italy and Spain. The material from the prospective study consisted of cDNA or gDNA derived from T cells, B-cell-depleted T cells, or PBMCs. Subjects who had been exposed to COVID-19, were actively infected with it, or had recovered from it provided the deeply sampled blood TCRbeta repertoires that made up the dataset. The repertoires were released in a freely available public database intended as a resource for research on the immune response to SARS-CoV-2. The samples were drawn from two sources: the first 160 participants of the ongoing ImmuneRACE study, and 1,200 or so subjects contributed by 6 global collaborators. A de-identified subject ID, COVID-19 status, age in years and sex were almost always included in the sample metadata. Where available, HLA class I and class II types were taken from metadata supplied by the sample provider and were not determined by assay-based typing.

Collaborating institutions collected whole blood in K2EDTA tubes following their own protocols. For TCRbeta analysis, collaborators shipped samples as frozen whole blood, isolated PBMCs, or DNA extracted from either of those sample types. This clone was observed a single time. The antigen this receptor binds is unknown. No clone much larger than this one lies a single base away; base qualities are absent. TCRbeta CDR3 regions were amplified from genomic DNA using the immunoSEQ Assay, a bias-controlled multiplex PCR. The authors' analysis ran thus. The number of nucleated cells in each sample was estimated by amplification of reference gene primers within the assay. To quantify the absolute abundance of each unique TCRbeta CDR3 rearrangement, sequence reads were collapsed and filtered. For each sample, productive Simpson clonality was calculated as the square root of Simpson's diversity index over productive rearrangements. TCRdb took this table from immuneACCESS and kept in-frame rearrangements with V and J called. Such tables lack part of the clones; where checked against another copy, unresolved V genes explain under half of the gap, and the rest is unexplained. V and J calls and clone size come straight from that table; D and trimming were deduced from the DNA. The sample table shows 150,000 to 200,000 clones, and around four fifths are seen once. The ten largest clones capture roughly 1.9% of the sample.

Here is what the overall study found, with its caveats: The amount of clinical and demographic metadata varied by source and participant and was provided uncurated.

V and J lose 6 bases and 0 bases, and a span of 17 bases separates them. Looking up the germline V gene (reference sequence) yields CDR1 SGHNT and CDR2 YYREEE. Counted from cysteine to phenylalanine, this CDR3 has 16 amino acids. Only CDR3 DNA remains: 48 bases, in frame from the first base. The sample consisted of peripheral blood. This receptor was taken from a woman aged 80 or over with acute or convalescent COVID-19. The rearranged chain carries TRBV5-4 and TRBJ2-3, and TRBD2 may be the D gene, going by 6 matching bases. DNA sequence: TGTGCCAGCACCATTGAGGGAGGCCCTAGCACAGATACGCAGTATTTT. The encoded protein is CASTIEGGPSTDTQYF.